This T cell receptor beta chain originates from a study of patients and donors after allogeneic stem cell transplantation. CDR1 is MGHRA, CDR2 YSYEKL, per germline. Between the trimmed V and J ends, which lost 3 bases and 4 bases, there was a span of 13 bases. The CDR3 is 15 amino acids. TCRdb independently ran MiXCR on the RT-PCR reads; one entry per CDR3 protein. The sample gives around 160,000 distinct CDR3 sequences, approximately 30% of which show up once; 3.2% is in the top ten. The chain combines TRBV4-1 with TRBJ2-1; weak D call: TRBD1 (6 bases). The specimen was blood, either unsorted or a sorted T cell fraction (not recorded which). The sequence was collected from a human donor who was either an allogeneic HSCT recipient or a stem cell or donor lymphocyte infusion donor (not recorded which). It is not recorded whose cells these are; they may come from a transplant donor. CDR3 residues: CASSHRQETYNEQFF. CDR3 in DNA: TGCGCCAGCAGCCACCGACAGGAGACTTACAATGAGCAGTTCTTC.